These 17 T cell receptor beta chains originate from one sample sequenced in a study. TCRdb redid the calling of the RT-PCR reads with MiXCR, one entry per CDR3 protein. The repertoire holds more than 600,000 distinct CDR3 sequences, with around 14% as singletons. Sequencing input: memory CD4+ T cells from blood. These receptors originate from a female donor in good health, serving as a healthy control.

This clonotype was seen a handful of times. The rearrangement joins TRBV20-1 to TRBJ1-2; a possible D gene is TRBD1 (5 bases). Trimming shortened V by 6 bases and J by 4 bases, and 15 bases separated the two germline ends. This CDR3 comprises 13 residues. Germline loops: CDR1 DFQATT, CDR2 SNEGSKA (reference sequence). The DNA of the CDR3 is TGCAGTGCCAGCACCCTTGGGGCCTATGGCTACACCTTC. Protein product: CSASTLGAYGYTF.

This clonotype was detected many times. V gene TRBV6-1 combines with J gene TRBJ1-5, with TRBD1 matching over 9 bases. The CDR3 is 15 amino acids. With V trimmed by 8 bases and J by 6 bases, 11 bases remained unmatched. From germline, CDR1 is MNHNS and CDR2 SASEGT. The CDR3 DNA sequence: TGTGCCAGCCGACAGGGGGGTGTCGTTATTCAGCCCCAGCATTTT. As protein: CASRQGGVVIQPQHF.

The table lists this clonotype with a few counts. V gene TRBV27 combines with J gene TRBJ2-3; D is possibly TRBD1 (6 bases). The CDR3 sequence is 14 residues long. With 2 bases removed from V and 6 bases from J, the gap between germline ends came to 12 bases. Germline values: CDR1 MNHEY, CDR2 SMNVEV (reference sequence). DNA for the CDR3: TGTGCCAGCAGTTTAAAACAGGGAATGGATACGCAGTATTTT. It codes for CASSLKQGMDTQYF.

This clonotype was counted many times. This chain uses TRBV6-6 with TRBJ1-6; 7 bases agree with TRBD1. The CDR3 is made up of 15 amino acids. In germline, CDR1 is MNHNY, CDR2 SVGAGI (reference sequence). J gave up 10 bases and V 3 bases, and 9 bases lay outside the gene matches. The CDR3 loop is CASSYRRGRGSPLHF. For the CDR3, the DNA is TGTGCCAGCAGTTATAGGAGGGGGCGCGGGTCACCCCTCCACTTT.

This clonotype has at least ten counts. This sequence joins TRBV6-4 and TRBJ2-2; D is unclear. The CDR3 is 13 amino acids. V lost 0 bases, J lost 7 bases, and 6 bases lay in between. Germline lookup yields CDR1 MRHNA and CDR2 SNTAGT. The CDR3 DNA sequence: TGTGCCAGCAGTGACTCACCCGGCGGGGAGCTGTTTTTT. Its translation: CASSDSPGGELFF.

Worth noting for this clonotype: At one end the junction does not follow the germline gene, possibly because of a read error. The genes are TRBV6-5 and TRBJ2-3; D gene uncertain. The germline V gene has CDR1 MNHEY and CDR2 SVGAGI. The CDR3 loop spans 17 amino acids. The CDR3 region is CASSFSPGLGSADAQYF. CDR3 DNA sequence: TGTGCCAGCAGTTTTTCACCGGGCCTAGGGTCCGCAGATGCGCAGTATTTT.

The rearrangement links TRBV6-1 to TRBJ2-7; 9 positions agree with TRBD1. Trimming took 5 bases from V and 3 from J; bases not matched to a gene: 8. This CDR3 has 15 residues. Per the germline V gene, CDR1 is MNHNS and CDR2 is SASEGT. The CDR3 reads CASSTRDRADYEQYF. CDR3 sequence (DNA): TGTGCCAGCAGTACCCGGGACAGGGCAGACTACGAGCAGTACTTC.

This clonotype was recorded at least ten times. CDR3 protein: CASSEGLSGSKDEQYF. In DNA form, the CDR3 reads TGTGCCAGCAGTGAGGGTCTTAGCGGGAGCAAGGACGAGCAGTACTTC. The chain links TRBV6-5 to TRBJ2-7; 9 bases agree with TRBD2. The CDR3 loop spans 16 amino acids. From germline, CDR1 is MNHEY and CDR2 SVGAGI. The J segment lost 5 bases and the V segment lost 5 bases, leaving 13 bases of the junction unmatched.

This clonotype turned up a few times. The chain links TRBV7-2 to TRBJ2-7; 13 nucleotides align to TRBD2. The V gene's germline CDR1 is SGHTA and CDR2 FQGNSA. Germline trimming cut 3 bases from V and 0 bases from J; bases unmatched to any gene: 17. The CDR3 is 21 amino acids. CDR3: CASSFRISGLAGLYRSYEQYF. In DNA, the CDR3 is TGTGCCAGCAGCTTTAGGATTTCGGGACTAGCGGGACTATATCGCTCCTACGAGCAGTACTTC.

In this sample, this clonotype turned up a few times. The rearrangement uses TRBV4-3 and TRBJ2-1; D possibly corresponds to TRBD2 (6 bases). CDR3 length: 17 amino acids. The V end was cut by 0 bases, the J end by 3 bases, with 15 bases between. Germline lookup yields CDR1 LGHNA and CDR2 YSLEER. The CDR3 here is CASSQDGESSGYNEQFF. DNA of the CDR3: TGCGCCAGCAGCCAAGATGGTGAAAGTAGCGGCTACAATGAGCAGTTCTTC.

This clonotype was picked up many times. CDR3 DNA sequence: TGTGCCAGCAACCCCGGGAAGGGTAGCGGGAGCCAAGAGACCCAGTACTTC. It specifies CASNPGKGSGSQETQYF. This rearrangement joins TRBV11-2 to TRBJ2-5; 9 bases are shared with TRBD2. The germline V gene has CDR1 SGHAT and CDR2 FQNNGV. This CDR3 region has 17 residues. Losses at the gene ends were 7 bases for V and 1 base for J; bases not matched to a gene: 13.

The V gene is TRBV27, the J gene TRBJ2-5; D may match TRBD1 or TRBD2 (5 bases each). The germline CDR1 and CDR2 sequences are MNHEY and SMNVEV (reference sequence). CDR3 length: 14 amino acids. Between the trimmed V and J ends, which lost 6 bases and 5 bases, there was a span of 16 bases. The CDR3 sequence is CASSLGDGRETQYF. The DNA for the CDR3 is TGTGCCAGCAGCCTAGGGGACGGGCGGGAGACCCAGTACTTC.

This clonotype was seen a few times. V usage is TRBV10-3 and J usage is TRBJ1-1; 12 nucleotides align to TRBD1. There are 17 residues in the CDR3. V lost 2 bases to trimming and J lost 1 base; unmatched junction nucleotides: 5. CDR1 is ENHRY and CDR2 is SYGVKD in the germline V gene. CDR3 in DNA: TGTGCCATCAGTGAGCACGGGACAGGGGGCCCGAACACTGAAGCTTTCTTT. Translating it yields CAISEHGTGGPNTEAFF.

In its sample, this clonotype was seen many times. The rearrangement links TRBV5-5 to TRBJ2-1; 7 positions agree with TRBD1. The CDR3 has 15 residues. Trimming cost V 4 bases and J 0 bases; bases outside gene matches: 4. CDR1 and CDR2 from the germline V gene are SGHKS and YYEKEE (reference sequence). CDR3 DNA: TGTGCCAGCAGCCCGACAGGGCTCTCCTACAATGAGCAGTTCTTC. It translates to CASSPTGLSYNEQFF.

V usage is TRBV6-2 or TRBV6-3 and J usage is TRBJ1-4, with a possible D match to TRBD1 (6 bases). The V gene's germline CDR1 is MNHEY and CDR2 SVGEGT. V shed 8 bases and J shed 8 bases, with 18 bases lying between them. The length of the CDR3 is 14 residues. The CDR3 here is CASESTGRQEKLFF. CDR3 nucleotides: TGTGCCAGCGAAAGTACAGGGAGACAAGAAAAACTGTTTTTT.

This clonotype was seen only a few times. This chain links TRBV20-1 with TRBJ2-7, with D possibly being TRBD1 (5 bases). Trimming took 5 bases from V and 0 from J, leaving 14 bases between them. Germline-derived CDR1 and CDR2 are DFQATT and SNEGSKA (reference sequence). The CDR3 sequence is 14 residues long. In DNA, the CDR3 is TGCAGTGCTCCCGACAGATTAAGCTCCTACGAGCAGTACTTC. Translation: CSAPDRLSSYEQYF.

This chain links TRBV5-5 with TRBJ1-5; a possible D gene is TRBD1 (6 bases). CDR3 size: 16 residues. The ends were cut back, 4 bases at V and 0 bases at J, with 14 bases in the middle. The germline V gene encodes CDR1 SGHKS and CDR2 YYEKEE (reference sequence). CDR3 sequence reads: CASSQHRTDSNQPQHF. The CDR3 nucleotides are TGTGCCAGCAGCCAACATCGGACAGATAGCAATCAGCCCCAGCATTTT.